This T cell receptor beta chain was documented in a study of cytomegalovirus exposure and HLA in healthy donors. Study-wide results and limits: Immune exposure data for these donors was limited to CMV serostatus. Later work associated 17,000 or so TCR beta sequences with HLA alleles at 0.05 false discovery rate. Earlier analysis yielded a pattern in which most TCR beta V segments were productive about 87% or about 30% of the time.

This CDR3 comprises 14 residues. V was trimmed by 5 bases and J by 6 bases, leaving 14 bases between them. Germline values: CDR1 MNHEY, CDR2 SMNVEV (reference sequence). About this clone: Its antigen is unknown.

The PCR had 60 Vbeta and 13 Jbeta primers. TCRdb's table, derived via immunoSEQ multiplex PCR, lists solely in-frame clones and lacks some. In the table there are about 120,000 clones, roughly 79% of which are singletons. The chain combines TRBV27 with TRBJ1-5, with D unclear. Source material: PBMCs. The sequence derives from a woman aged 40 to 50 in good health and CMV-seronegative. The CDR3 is CASSPGLEGQPQHF. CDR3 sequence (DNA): TGTGCCAGCAGTCCGGGCCTGGAGGGTCAGCCCCAGCATTTT.